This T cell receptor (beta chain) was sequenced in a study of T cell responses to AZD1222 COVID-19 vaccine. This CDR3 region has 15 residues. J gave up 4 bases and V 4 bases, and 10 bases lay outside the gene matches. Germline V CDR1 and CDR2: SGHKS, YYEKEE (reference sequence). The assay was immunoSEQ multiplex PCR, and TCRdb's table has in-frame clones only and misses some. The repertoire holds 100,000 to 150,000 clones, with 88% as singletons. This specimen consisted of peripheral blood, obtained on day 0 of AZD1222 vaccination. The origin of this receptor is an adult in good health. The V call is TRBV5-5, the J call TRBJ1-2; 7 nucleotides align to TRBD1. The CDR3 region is CASSLGQTNVYGYTF. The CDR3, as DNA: TGTGCCAGCAGCCTGGGACAGACAAACGTCTATGGCTACACCTTC.